This T cell receptor beta chain comes out of a study of radiotherapy plus CTLA-4 blockade in lung cancer. Study-level points and caveats: Tumor-derived TCR clones expanded in blood after radiotherapy plus ipilimumab. The best prediction of response reportedly came from early blood T cell clone dynamics, with interferon-beta.

Sequenced by immunoSEQ multiplex PCR; TCRdb stores in-frame clones only, minus some. The sample consists of tens of thousands of clones, 70% to 90% of them appearing once. The germline CDR1 and CDR2 sequences are LNHDA and SQIVND (reference sequence). Trimming left V 6 bases short and J 5 bases short, with 13 bases between. This CDR3 is built from 13 residues. As for this clone: The antigen is undetermined.

Sequencing used peripheral blood, obtained from a patient treated with radiotherapy plus ipilimumab. The clonotype comes from a human donor with non-small cell lung cancer that progressed on radiotherapy plus ipilimumab. This chain links TRBV19 with TRBJ2-5; D is ambiguous. The CDR3: CASRAARRETQYF. The CDR3 region has the DNA TGTGCCAGTAGGGCGGCGCGTCGGGAGACCCAGTACTTC.